The 4 T cell receptor beta chains presented below share a single source sample, sequenced in a study of T cells in localized non-small cell lung cancer (dated by TCRdb to 2020 to 2021). The method behind the library was the immunoSEQ multiplex PCR assay. This immuneACCESS table, as held by TCRdb, lists in-frame sequences with V and J called but not all clones. Of the missing ones, under half trace to an unresolved V gene in checked studies; the others have no known cause. The sample table lists tens of thousands of clones, approximately 86% of them with a count of one. Roughly 15% of the sample is taken by the ten largest. Sequenced material: peripheral blood, taken before any cancer treatment. Every receptor here comes from a man aged 40 to 75 with stage I squamous cell lung carcinoma.

V usage is TRBV10-1 and J usage is TRBJ1-1, with 9 bases that match TRBD1. J gave up 5 bases and V 3 bases, and 7 bases lay outside the gene matches. Germline CDR1 WNHNN, CDR2 SYGVQD (reference sequence). This CDR3 has 15 residues. In nucleotides, the CDR3 is TGCGCCAGCAGTGACCTTAGACAGGGGGGGACTGAAGCTTTCTTT. Its translation is CASSDLRQGGTEAFF.

The rearrangement uses TRBV15 and TRBJ1-1; tentative D call: TRBD1 (5 bases). This CDR3 is 14 amino acids long. CDR1 LNHNV and CDR2 YYDKDF come from the germline V gene (reference sequence). The V end was cut by 0 bases, the J end by 7 bases, with 12 bases between. In DNA, the CDR3 is TGTGCCACCAGCAGAGATCGTGGGGGGGTTGAAGCTTTCTTT. This encodes CATSRDRGGVEAFF.

This clone showed up just a few times. The chain has TRBV9 and TRBJ1-1; 7 bases agree with TRBD1. Looked up from germline, CDR1 is SGDLS and CDR2 is YYNGEE. The CDR3 spans 15 residues. With V trimmed by 1 base and J by 4 bases, 7 bases remained unmatched. CDR3 region: CASSVLQGVGTEAFF. The CDR3 DNA is TGTGCCAGCAGCGTACTCCAGGGGGTTGGCACTGAAGCTTTCTTT.

The CDR3 DNA sequence: TGTGCCAGCACCGACGAAGGCTACACCTTC. It translates to CASTDEGYTF. This chain links TRBV6-1 with TRBJ1-2; unclear D gene. Germline lookup yields CDR1 MNHNS and CDR2 SASEGT. The CDR3 length is 10 residues. Between the trimmed V and J ends, which lost 7 bases and 8 bases, there was a span of 8 bases.